This T cell receptor (beta chain) was retrieved from a study of OX40 agonist ivuxolimab in advanced cancers. Study-wide context: Patients enrolled in dose escalation were diagnosed with hepatocellular carcinoma, melanoma, renal cell or head and neck cancer. Mean age approximately 59 years, range about 20 to 85; about 81% male.

Points from the study as a whole: Relative to CD4+ cells, CD8+ T cells on average had more expanded clones.

There are 11 residues in the CDR3. The germline CDR1 and CDR2 sequences are SGHDT and YYEEEE. The V gene lost 0 bases and the J gene lost 5 bases, with 2 bases spanning the gap. Of note for this clone: Its cognate antigen is unknown.

Produced via immunoSEQ multiplex PCR; TCRdb's table is partial and in-frame only. Here the sample spans about 58,000 clones, 88% being singletons. The origin of this receptor is an adult with an advanced solid tumor such as melanoma, head and neck, liver or kidney cancer. The specimen comprised CD4+ or CD8+ T cells sorted from blood, sampled in a trial of the OX40 agonist ivuxolimab. This chain uses TRBV5-6 with TRBJ1-1; D is undetermined. CDR3 sequence (DNA): TGTGCCAGCAGCTTGGTAACTGAAGCTTTCTTT. Translation gives CASSLVTEAFF.